The clone carrying this T cell receptor beta chain was detected ten times or more. The data were taken from a study of T cells after yellow fever vaccination. V shed 4 bases and J shed 0 bases, with 11 bases lying between them. The CDR3 has 15 residues. Germline V gene data show CDR1 as SGHDT and CDR2 as YYEEEE. Using its own MiXCR run on the 5' RACE reads, TCRdb lists one record per CDR3 protein. The table includes some 390,000 distinct CDR3 sequences, over 5% detected once. The chain is built from TRBV5-6 and TRBJ2-1; D gene unclear. This clonotype was obtained from a man aged 30 to 45 who received the YFV17D yellow fever vaccine. The specimen was PBMCs, collected 5 days after the yellow fever booster vaccination. This chain's CDR3 is CASSPAGFSYNEQFF. The CDR3 nucleotides read TGTGCCAGCAGCCCGGCTGGTTTCTCCTACAATGAGCAGTTCTTC.